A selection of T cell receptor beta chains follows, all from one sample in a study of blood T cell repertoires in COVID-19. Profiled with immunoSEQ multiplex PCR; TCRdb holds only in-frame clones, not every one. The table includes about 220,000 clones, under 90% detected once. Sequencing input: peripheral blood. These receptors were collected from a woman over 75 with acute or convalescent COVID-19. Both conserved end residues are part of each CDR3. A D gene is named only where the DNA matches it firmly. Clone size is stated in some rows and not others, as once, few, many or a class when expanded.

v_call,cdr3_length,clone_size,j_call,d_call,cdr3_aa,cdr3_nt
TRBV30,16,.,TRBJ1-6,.,CAWRPAGTQANSPLHF,TGTGCCTGGAGGCCTGCGGGGACTCAAGCGAATTCACCCCTCCACTTT
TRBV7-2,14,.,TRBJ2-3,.,CASSARWGSDTQYF,TGTGCCAGCAGCGCCCGCTGGGGCTCAGATACGCAGTATTTT
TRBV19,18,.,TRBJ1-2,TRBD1,CASSIRGQGFSKNYGYTF,TGTGCCAGTAGTATACGGGGACAGGGCTTCTCGAAAAACTATGGCTACACCTTC
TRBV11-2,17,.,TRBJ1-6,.,CASSPGAGSYSNSPLHF,TGTGCCAGCAGCCCTGGGGCAGGATCATATTCTAATTCACCCCTCCACTTT
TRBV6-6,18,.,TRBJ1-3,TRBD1,CASSLNQLRDRLGNTIYF,TGTGCCAGCAGTCTGAACCAATTAAGGGACAGGCTTGGAAACACCATATATTTT
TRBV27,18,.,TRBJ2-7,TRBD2,CASSQEKTRLAEYYEQYF,TGTGCCAGCAGTCAAGAAAAAACCCGACTAGCGGAATACTACGAGCAGTACTTC
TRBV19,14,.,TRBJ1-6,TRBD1,CASTDRGPNSPLHF,TGTGCCAGTACCGACAGGGGACCAAATTCACCCCTCCACTTT
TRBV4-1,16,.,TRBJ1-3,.,CASSQQTAGSGNTIYF,TGCGCCAGCAGCCAACAGACAGCGGGGTCTGGAAACACCATATATTTT
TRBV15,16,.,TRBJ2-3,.,CATSETQGLGNLEQYF,TGTGCCACCAGCGAAACTCAGGGGTTGGGCAACTTGGAACAGTATTTT
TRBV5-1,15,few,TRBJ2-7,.,CASSLMTSTQGEQYF,TGCGCCAGCAGCTTGATGACTAGCACGCAGGGGGAGCAGTACTTC
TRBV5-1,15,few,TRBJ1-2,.,CASSLEGSGDYGYTF,TGCGCCAGCAGCTTGGAGGGCTCAGGGGACTATGGCTACACCTTC
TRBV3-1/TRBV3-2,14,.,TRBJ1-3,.,CASRDLVGGNTIYF,TGTGCCAGCAGAGACTTGGTCGGTGGAAACACCATATATTTT
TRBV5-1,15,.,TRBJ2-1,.,CASSLAERSKGVFLF,TGCGCCAGCAGCTTGGCCGAGCGGTCCAAGGGCGTTTTTCTCTTC
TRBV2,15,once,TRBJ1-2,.,CASSDLRQTTYGYTF,TGTGCCAGCAGTGATCTTAGACAGACGACCTATGGCTACACCTTC
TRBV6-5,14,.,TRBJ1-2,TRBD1,CASSRTGTNYGYTF,TGTGCCAGCAGTCGGACAGGGACTAACTATGGCTACACCTTC
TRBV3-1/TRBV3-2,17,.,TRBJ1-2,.,CASSQGSYPPGAYGYTF,TGTGCCAGCAGCCAAGGATCTTATCCTCCAGGGGCCTATGGCTACACCTTC
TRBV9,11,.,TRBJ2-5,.,CASSSQETQYF,TGTGCCAGCAGCTCTCAAGAGACCCAGTACTTC
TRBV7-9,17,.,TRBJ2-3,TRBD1,CASSPRRTGGNTDTQYF,TGTGCCAGCAGCCCAAGAAGGACAGGAGGAAACACAGATACGCAGTATTTT
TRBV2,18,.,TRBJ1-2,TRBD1,CASIIGGTGILVRYGYTF,TGTGCCAGCATAATCGGCGGGACAGGGATTTTGGTTAGGTATGGCTACACCTTC
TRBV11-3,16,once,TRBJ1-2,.,CASSPHQRGGQGGYTF,TGTGCCAGCAGCCCCCATCAGCGGGGGGGCCAAGGTGGCTACACCTTC
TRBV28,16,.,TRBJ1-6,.,CASSFLGSSYNSPLHF,TGTGCCAGCAGTTTCCTCGGGAGCTCCTATAATTCACCCCTCCACTTT
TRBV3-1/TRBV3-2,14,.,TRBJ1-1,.,CASSQGQKNTEAFF,TGTGCCAGCAGCCAAGGGCAAAAGAACACTGAAGCTTTCTTT
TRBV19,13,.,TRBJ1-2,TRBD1,CASSNGRGPGYTF,TGTGCCAGTAGTAACGGCAGGGGGCCTGGCTACACCTTC
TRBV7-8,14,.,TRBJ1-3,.,CASSEDTPGNTIYF,TGTGCCAGCAGCGAAGACACTCCTGGAAACACCATATATTTT
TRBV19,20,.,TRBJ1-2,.,CASSIKFAVRGSSYGYGYTF,TGTGCCAGTAGTATAAAGTTTGCGGTCAGGGGTTCTTCCTATGGGTATGGCTACACCTTC
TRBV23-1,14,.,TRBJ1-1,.,CASSQIAGASEAFF,TGCGCCAGCAGTCAAATTGCGGGGGCCTCTGAAGCTTTCTTT
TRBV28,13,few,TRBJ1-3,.,CASGPGFGNTIYF,TGTGCCAGCGGCCCAGGGTTTGGAAACACCATATATTTT
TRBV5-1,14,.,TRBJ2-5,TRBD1,CASSLADRAQTQYF,TGCGCCAGCAGCTTAGCGGACAGGGCGCAGACCCAGTACTTC
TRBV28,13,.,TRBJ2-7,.,CASSLYRGYEQYF,TGTGCCAGCAGTTTGTACAGAGGGTACGAGCAGTACTTC
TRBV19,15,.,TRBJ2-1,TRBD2,CASSRAGWGLNEQFF,TGTGCCAGTAGTAGAGCGGGGTGGGGTTTAAATGAGCAGTTCTTC
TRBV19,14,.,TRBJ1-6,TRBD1,CANPRRDSRSPLHF,TGTGCCAACCCGCGCCGGGACAGCCGATCACCCCTCCACTTT
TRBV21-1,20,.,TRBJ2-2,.,CASSSKGVQCEGSGTGELFF,TGTGCCAGCAGCTCCAAGGGGGTACAGTGCGAGGGGTCGGGCACCGGGGAGCTGTTTTTT
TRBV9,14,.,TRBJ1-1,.,CASSVATRADEAFF,TGTGCCAGCAGCGTAGCTACTAGGGCGGATGAAGCTTTCTTT
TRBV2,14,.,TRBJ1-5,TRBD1,CASSEPGGRQPQHF,TGTGCCAGCAGTGAGCCAGGGGGCAGGCAGCCCCAGCATTTT
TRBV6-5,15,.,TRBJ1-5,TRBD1,CASSYDRVGSQPQHF,TGTGCCAGCAGTTACGACAGGGTGGGTAGTCAGCCCCAGCATTTT
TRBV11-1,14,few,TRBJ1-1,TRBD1,CASSLGTGGRTAFF,TGTGCCAGCAGCCTCGGGACAGGGGGCCGGACGGCTTTCTTT
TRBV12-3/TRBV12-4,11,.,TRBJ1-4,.,CASSSGEKLFF,TGTGCCAGCAGTTCCGGGGAAAAACTGTTTTTT
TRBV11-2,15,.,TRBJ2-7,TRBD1,CASSLNVGQGYEQYF,TGTGCCAGCAGCTTAAACGTGGGACAGGGCTACGAGCAGTACTTC
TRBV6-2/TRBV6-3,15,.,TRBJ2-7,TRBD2,CASSIMRGARDEQYF,TGTGCCAGCAGTATCATGCGGGGGGCGAGAGACGAGCAGTACTTC
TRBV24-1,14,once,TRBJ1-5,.,CATSEHGAYQPQHF,TGTGCCACCAGTGAACATGGGGCGTATCAGCCCCAGCATTTT
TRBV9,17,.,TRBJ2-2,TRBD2,CASSVVSGGQNTGELFF,TGTGCCAGCAGCGTAGTTAGCGGGGGCCAGAACACCGGGGAGCTGTTTTTT
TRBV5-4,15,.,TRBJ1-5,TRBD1,CASSLGGTDNQPQHF,TGTGCCAGCAGCTTGGGAGGGACAGACAATCAGCCCCAGCATTTT
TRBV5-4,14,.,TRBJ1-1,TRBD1,CASSGDRGWTEAFF,TGTGCCAGCAGCGGGGACAGGGGATGGACTGAAGCTTTCTTT
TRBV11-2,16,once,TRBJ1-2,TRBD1,CASSLTGGIRNYGYTF,TGTGCCAGCAGCTTGACAGGGGGGATACGTAACTATGGCTACACCTTC
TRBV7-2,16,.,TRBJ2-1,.,CASSPSQGRSYNEQFF,TGTGCCAGCAGCCCCAGTCAGGGCCGCTCCTACAATGAGCAGTTCTTC
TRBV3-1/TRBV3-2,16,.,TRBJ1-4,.,CASSQGNPLGNEKLFF,TGTGCCAGCAGCCAGGGAAATCCACTAGGAAATGAAAAACTGTTTTTT
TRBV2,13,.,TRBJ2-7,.,CASKETFLYEQYF,TGTGCCAGCAAGGAGACCTTTCTCTACGAGCAGTACTTC
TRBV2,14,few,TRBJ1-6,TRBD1,CASSEGQGYSPLHF,TGTGCCAGCAGTGAGGGACAGGGCTATTCACCCCTCCACTTT
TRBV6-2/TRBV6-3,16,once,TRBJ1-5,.,CASSYLPRPDSQPQHF,TGTGCCAGCAGTTACCTCCCGCGCCCTGATTCTCAGCCCCAGCATTTT
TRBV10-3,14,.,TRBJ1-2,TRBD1,CASTSGTGRYGYTF,TGTGCCTCCACCTCCGGGACAGGGCGCTATGGCTACACCTTC
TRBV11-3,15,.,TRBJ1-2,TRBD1,CASSSPGTGNYGYTF,TGTGCCAGCAGCTCACCCGGGACAGGGAACTATGGCTACACCTTC
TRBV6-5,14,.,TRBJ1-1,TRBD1,CASTRRDRASEAFF,TGTGCCAGCACCCGAAGGGACAGGGCGTCTGAAGCTTTCTTT
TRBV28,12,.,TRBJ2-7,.,CASSPAGHEQYF,TGTGCCAGCAGTCCCGCGGGACACGAGCAGTACTTC
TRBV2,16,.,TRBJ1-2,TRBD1,CASRPEQLRGPLGYTF,TGTGCCAGCAGACCGGAGCAACTCAGGGGGCCCCTTGGCTACACCTTC
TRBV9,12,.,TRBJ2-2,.,CASSPDFGELFF,TGTGCCAGCAGCCCAGATTTCGGGGAGCTGTTTTTT
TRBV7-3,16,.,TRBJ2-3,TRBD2,CASSRRTSGVADTQYF,TGTGCCAGCAGCCGCCGGACTAGCGGGGTGGCAGATACGCAGTATTTT